These 29 T cell receptor beta chains share one sample of origin, sequenced in a study of molecular identifiers for immune sequencing clone quantification. A single record per CDR3 protein comes from TCRdb applying MiXCR to the PCR reads. The sample consists of over 600,000 distinct CDR3 sequences, 20% of them appearing once. Sequencing was performed on naive CD8+ T cells from blood, with Jurkat cell RNA spiked in. The subset: FACS-sorted CD8+CD4-CCR7+CD45RA+ naive T cells. The origin of the receptors is a human donor in good health. Some libraries in this study had Jurkat cell RNA spiked in.

As regards this clonotype: With a much larger clone just one base away, this may be a read error. The chain carries TRBV11-2 and TRBJ2-3; a possible D gene is TRBD2 (5 bases). The germline V gene encodes CDR1 SGHAT and CDR2 FQNNGV. The CDR3 is 15 residues long. CDR3 in amino acids: CASSPVISSTNTQYF. The CDR3 nucleotides are TGTGCCAGCAGCCCAGTAATTTCTAGCACAAATACGCAGTATTTT.

This clonotype has a handful of counts. This chain joins TRBV19 and TRBJ2-5, with D maybe TRBD1 (6 bases). Between the trimmed V and J ends, which lost 6 bases and 0 bases, there was a span of 17 bases. This CDR3 region has 16 residues. Germline V gives CDR1 LNHDA, CDR2 SQIVND (reference sequence). CDR3 sequence (DNA): TGTGCCAGTAGGGACCAATCAGGGGAGTACCAAGAGACCCAGTACTTC. Its protein product is CASRDQSGEYQETQYF.

This clonotype was picked up one time. This may be a read error: a much more frequent sequence differs by one nucleotide. This sequence joins TRBV28 and TRBJ1-2; 8 bases align to TRBD1. CDR3 length: 24 amino acids. The V and J ends lost 4 bases and 4 bases, in that order; junction bases with no gene match: 35. Germline CDR1 and CDR2: MDHEN and SYDVKM. The CDR3 DNA reads TGTGCCAGCAGTTCCCCGTCCGGGGGCGAGGGGAACAGGGGGGGGTACTCGGAGAGCTATGGCTACACCTTC. It yields the protein CASSSPSGGEGNRGGYSESYGYTF.

This clonotype was counted between two and nine times. J is TRBJ2-2 and V is TRBV25-1; 10 bases align to TRBD2. The germline CDR1 and CDR2 sequences are MGHDK and SYGVNS. The CDR3 is 17 residues long. V was pared by 6 bases and J by 7 bases, with 14 bases of the junction left unmatched. CDR3 sequence: CASSLYLAGGLVGELFF. CDR3 sequence (DNA): TGTGCCAGCAGCCTATATTTAGCGGGGGGCCTGGTCGGGGAGCTGTTTTTT. Full variable domain (missing parts from reference TRBV25-1 and TRBJ2-2): EADIYQTPRYLVIGTGKKITLECSQTMGHDKMYWYQQDPGMELHLIHYSYGVNSTEKGDLSSESTVSRIRTEHFPLTLESARPSHTSQYLCASSLYLAGGLVGELFFGEGSRLTVL.

The sample holds a few counts of this clonotype. The V call is TRBV6-2 or TRBV6-3, the J call TRBJ1-6; no reliable D call. V was clipped by 2 bases and J by 0 bases, with 14 bases between them. CDR1 is MNHEY, CDR2 SVGEGT, per germline. CDR3 length equals 18 residues. CDR3 loop: CASSYLRQESSYNSPLHF. The CDR3 DNA is TGTGCCAGCAGTTACCTCCGCCAGGAGAGCTCCTATAATTCACCCCTCCACTTT.

Ten or more counts support this clonotype. This chain joins TRBV5-4 and TRBJ1-4; D not resolved. In germline, CDR1 is SGHNT, CDR2 YYREEE (reference sequence). With 3 bases removed from V and 4 bases from J, the gap between germline ends came to 13 bases. This CDR3 region has 15 residues. The CDR3 protein is CASSSTDFLNEKLFF. The CDR3 bases are TGTGCCAGCAGCTCGACCGACTTCCTTAATGAAAAACTGTTTTTT.

This chain uses TRBV4-3 with TRBJ2-3; 9 bases fit TRBD2. The trim removed 0 bases at V and 4 bases at J, leaving 14 bases unmatched. CDR3 length: 19 residues. The germline V gene encodes CDR1 LGHNA and CDR2 YSLEER. CDR3 loop: CASSQDLAGGTFVPDTQYF. CDR3 bases: TGCGCCAGCAGCCAAGATCTTGCGGGGGGGACCTTTGTACCAGATACGCAGTATTTT.

This clonotype was seen ten or more times. J is TRBJ2-5 and V is TRBV5-1, with 12 bases fitting TRBD2. This CDR3 has 15 amino acids. J was trimmed by 5 bases and V by 2 bases; bases with no gene match: 4. Germline V lookup: CDR1 SGHRS, CDR2 YFSETQ. The CDR3 spells CASSFVTSGGETQYF. The CDR3 DNA sequence: TGCGCCAGCAGCTTTGTGACTAGCGGGGGCGAGACCCAGTACTTC. Complete variable domain (other parts from reference TRBV5-1 and TRBJ2-5): KAGVTQTPRYLIKTRGQQVTLSCSPISGHRSVSWYQQTPGQGLQFLFEYFSETQRNKGNFPGRFSGRQFSNSRSEMNVSTLELGDSALYLCASSFVTSGGETQYFGPGTRLLVL.

This clonotype was recorded at least ten times. This chain links TRBV9 with TRBJ1-3; 9 positions agree with TRBD1. CDR1 SGDLS and CDR2 YYNGEE come from the germline V gene. The CDR3 loop spans 14 amino acids. The ends lost 6 bases at V and 2 bases at J; junction bases unmatched: 3. In DNA form, the CDR3 reads TGTGCCAGCAAAGGGACAGGGACTGGAAACACCATATATTTT. It yields the protein CASKGTGTGNTIYF.

The sample holds many counts of this clonotype. The chain is built from TRBV20-1 and TRBJ2-3, with D possibly being TRBD2 (6 bases). Trimming removed 6 bases from V and 2 bases from J, with 24 bases in between. Germline CDR1 is DFQATT and CDR2 is SNEGSKA (reference sequence). The length of the CDR3 is 17 residues. CDR3 nucleotide sequence: TGCAGTGCACACTTCAGCGGGCCCCTTCGGGACACAGATACGCAGTATTTT. Protein product: CSAHFSGPLRDTDTQYF.

This chain links TRBV27 with TRBJ2-5; D is unclear. CDR1 and CDR2 from the germline V gene are MNHEY and SMNVEV (reference sequence). The CDR3 length is 13 residues. V shed 6 bases and J shed 2 bases, with 10 bases lying between them. CDR3 coding DNA: TGTGCCAGCAGCCCCGACCAACAAGAGACCCAGTACTTC. Its protein is CASSPDQQETQYF.

The sample holds many counts of this clonotype. CDR3 residues: CASRNDSSGATETQYF. The CDR3 region has the DNA TGTGCCAGCCGCAACGATTCTAGCGGGGCAACGGAGACCCAGTACTTC. This rearrangement joins TRBV12-3 or TRBV12-4 to TRBJ2-5; 9 nucleotides match TRBD2. V shed 8 bases and J 5 bases; nucleotides not matched to a gene: 15. The CDR3 consists of 16 residues.

Concerning this clonotype: One end of the junction fails to match germline, which may point to a read error. The chain uses TRBV4-1 and TRBJ2-7, with a tentative D call TRBD1 (6 bases). CDR1 is MGHRA and CDR2 is YSYEKL in the germline V gene. The CDR3 is 15 amino acids. Here the CDR3 DNA reads TGCGCCGGCAGCCAAGAAGGGGGATCAACTTACGAGCAGTACTTC. Translating gives CAGSQEGGSTYEQYF.

This clonotype occurred once. This clone may be a read error of a much larger clone one base away. The rearrangement links TRBV4-1 to TRBJ1-1, with D unresolved. Germline-derived CDR1 and CDR2 are MGHRA and YSYEKL. There are 18 residues in the CDR3. As DNA, the CDR3 is TGCGCCAGCAGCCAAGATTTGGCGTTCGGGCCCATGAACGCTGAAGCTTTCTTT. The encoded protein is CASSQDLAFGPMNAEAFF.

Many counts were recorded for this clonotype. This chain uses TRBV4-1 with TRBJ1-1; unclear D gene. The CDR3 runs 13 residues. CDR1 is MGHRA and CDR2 is YSYEKL in the germline V gene. V was pared by 7 bases and J by 0 bases, with 9 bases between. CDR3 bases: TGCGCCAGCAAGGGTGAGGTGAACACTGAAGCTTTCTTT. This gives the protein CASKGEVNTEAFF.

This clonotype has ten or more counts. The chain recombines TRBV20-1 with TRBJ1-6; D is perhaps TRBD1 (5 bases). V was clipped by 3 bases and J by 4 bases, with 13 bases between them. CDR1 and CDR2 from the germline V gene are DFQATT and SNEGSKA (reference sequence). The CDR3 extends over 15 amino acids. This chain's CDR3 is CSAREATDYNSPLHF. The CDR3 DNA sequence: TGCAGTGCTAGGGAGGCGACAGATTATAATTCACCCCTCCACTTT.

This clonotype was seen at least ten times. This sequence joins TRBV6-5 and TRBJ2-4; no clear D gene. Germline CDR1 reads MNHEY; CDR2 reads SVGAGI. V shed 6 bases and J shed 0 bases, with 12 bases lying between them. CDR3 length: 15 amino acids. In DNA form, the CDR3 reads TGTGCCAGCAGCACCACCGAGATAGCCAAAAACATTCAGTACTTC. Translating it yields CASSTTEIAKNIQYF.

On this clonotype itself: This may be a read error: a much more frequent sequence differs by one nucleotide. This chain joins TRBV6-2 or TRBV6-3 and TRBJ2-7, with D possibly called TRBD1 or TRBD2 (5 bases each). This CDR3 spans 16 amino acids. CDR1 MNHEY and CDR2 SVGEGT come from the germline V gene. The DNA of the CDR3 is TGTGCCAGCAGCGACCCGTTGGGGGAGAAGCTCTACGAGCGGTACTTC. Residues: CASSDPLGEKLYERYF.

This clonotype was seen many times. The chain combines TRBV6-2 or TRBV6-3 with TRBJ1-5, with 9 bases lining up with TRBD1. This CDR3 has 19 residues. Per germline, CDR1 MNHEY and CDR2 SVGEGT. After removal of 5 bases from V and 3 bases from J, the junction contained 17 bases not matched to a gene. The CDR3 coding sequence is TGTGCCAGCAGTGTTCAACAGGGGGCTGTAGGTGTGAACAATCAGCCCCAGCATTTT. As protein: CASSVQQGAVGVNNQPQHF.

The count of this clonotype is one. Germline and junction disagree at one end, which may indicate a read error. The rearrangement links TRBV6-2 or TRBV6-3 to TRBJ2-2; perhaps TRBD1 as D (7 bases). Germline CDR1 and CDR2: MNHEY and SVGEGT. The CDR3 totals 15 residues. CDR3 DNA sequence: TGTGCCAGCAGTTACTCGAAAAGGGGGCAGGGGGGGCTGTTTTTT. Its translation is CASSYSKRGQGGLFF.

The CDR3 is CASHPGGNAYNEQFF. The CDR3, as DNA: TGTGCCAGTCACCCTGGGGGGAACGCCTACAATGAGCAGTTCTTC. The chain uses TRBV19 and TRBJ2-1; weak D call: TRBD2 (6 bases). The V gene lost 8 bases and the J gene lost 2 bases, with 16 bases spanning the gap. The CDR3 sequence is 15 residues long. From germline, CDR1 is LNHDA and CDR2 SQIVND (reference sequence).

A remark on this clonotype: Germline is not matched at one junction end, which may reflect a read error. This chain joins TRBV5-8 and TRBJ2-5; maybe TRBD1 (6 bases). Per germline, CDR1 SGHTS and CDR2 YDEGEE. The CDR3 has 13 amino acids. CDR3 nucleotides: TGTGCCAGCAGCTTGGGGGGGCCAGAGACCCAGCACTTC. It codes for CASSLGGPETQHF.

This chain links TRBV27 with TRBJ2-2, with D uncertain. This CDR3 comprises 14 residues. CDR1 is MNHEY and CDR2 is SMNVEV in the germline V gene (reference sequence). Trimming took 7 bases from V and 0 from J, leaving 9 bases between them. CDR3 amino acids: CASKEISNTGELFF. CDR3 in DNA: TGTGCCAGCAAGGAGATTTCGAACACCGGGGAGCTGTTTTTT.

This clonotype was counted at least ten times. This rearrangement joins TRBV14 to TRBJ2-3; 11 bases match TRBD2. This CDR3 has 15 residues. CDR1 is SGHDN, CDR2 FVKESK, per germline. The trim removed 6 bases at V and 3 bases at J, leaving 5 bases unmatched. The CDR3: CASSSGGAPTDTQYF. DNA of the CDR3: TGTGCCAGCAGTAGCGGGGGGGCCCCGACAGATACGCAGTATTTT.

This clonotype occurred many times. The rearrangement joins TRBV20-1 to TRBJ2-3; 11 positions match TRBD1. The germline CDR1 and CDR2 sequences are DFQATT and SNEGSKA (reference sequence). CDR3 size: 15 residues. Germline trimming cut 3 bases from V and 5 bases from J; bases unmatched to any gene: 7. As DNA, the CDR3 is TGCAGTGCTAGCTTCCGGACAGGGGGCGTAGATACGCAGTATTTT. This translates into CSASFRTGGVDTQYF.

A remark on this clonotype: A much larger clone is a single base away; this may be a read error. The chain is built from TRBV28 and TRBJ1-3; D possibly corresponds to TRBD1 (6 bases). The CDR3 runs 15 residues. The V gene's germline CDR1 is MDHEN and CDR2 SYDVKM. The V end lost 3 bases, the J end lost 3 bases, and 12 bases lay between the germline ends. The CDR3 nucleotides are TGTGCCAGCAGTTTCAGGGGTTACTTTGGAAACACCATATATTTT. This translates into CASSFRGYFGNTIYF.

This clonotype has a count of ten or more. The chain is built from TRBV7-9 and TRBJ2-7; tentatively, D is TRBD1 or TRBD2 (5 bases each). Germline lookup yields CDR1 SEHNR and CDR2 FQNEAQ (reference sequence). This CDR3 comprises 19 residues. The V end was cut by 1 base, the J end by 2 bases, with 24 bases between. DNA of the CDR3: TGTGCCAGCAGCTTAGTTAGGTACACCCGGGACGGAGAGACCTACGAGCAGTACTTC. This encodes CASSLVRYTRDGETYEQYF.

This clonotype was detected many times. The chain joins TRBV27 to TRBJ1-5; TRBD1 aligns across 7 bases. V lost 2 bases to trimming and J lost 3 bases; unmatched junction nucleotides: 1. This CDR3 comprises 14 residues. Germline CDR1 MNHEY, CDR2 SMNVEV (reference sequence). CDR3 residues: CASSLGTVNQPQHF. CDR3 DNA sequence: TGTGCCAGCAGTTTAGGGACAGTCAATCAGCCCCAGCATTTT.

This clonotype was seen repeatedly, ten times or more. V gene TRBV6-5 combines with J gene TRBJ1-6; 7 bases map to TRBD1. The germline V gene has CDR1 MNHEY and CDR2 SVGAGI. CDR3 length equals 17 residues. Losses at the gene ends were 0 bases for V and 5 bases for J; bases not matched to a gene: 7. The CDR3 DNA reads as TGTGCCAGCAGTTACTCGCCTACCGGGACAGATAATTCACCCCTCCACTTT. It codes for CASSYSPTGTDNSPLHF.